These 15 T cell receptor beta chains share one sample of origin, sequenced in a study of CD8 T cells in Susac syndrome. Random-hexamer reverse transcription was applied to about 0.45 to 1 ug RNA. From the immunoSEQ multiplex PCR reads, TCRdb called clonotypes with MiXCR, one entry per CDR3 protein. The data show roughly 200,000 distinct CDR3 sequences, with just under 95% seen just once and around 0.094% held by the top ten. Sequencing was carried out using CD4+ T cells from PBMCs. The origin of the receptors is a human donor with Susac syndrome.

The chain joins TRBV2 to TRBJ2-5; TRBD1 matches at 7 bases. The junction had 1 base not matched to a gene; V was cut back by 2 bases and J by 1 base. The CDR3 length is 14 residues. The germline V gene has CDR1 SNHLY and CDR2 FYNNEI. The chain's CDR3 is CASSENRGQETQYF. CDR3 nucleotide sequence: TGTGCCAGCAGTGAAAACAGGGGCCAAGAGACCCAGTACTTC.

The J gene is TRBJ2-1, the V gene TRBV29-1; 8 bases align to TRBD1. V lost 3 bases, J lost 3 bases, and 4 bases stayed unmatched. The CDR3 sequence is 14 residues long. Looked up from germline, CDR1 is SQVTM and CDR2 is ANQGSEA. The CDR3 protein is CSVDETGVYNEQFF. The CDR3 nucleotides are TGCAGCGTTGATGAGACAGGGGTCTACAATGAGCAGTTCTTC.

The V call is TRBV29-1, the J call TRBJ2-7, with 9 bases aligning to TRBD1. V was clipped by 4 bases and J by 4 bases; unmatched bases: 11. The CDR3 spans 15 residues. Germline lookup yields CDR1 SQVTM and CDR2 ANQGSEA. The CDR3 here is CSVGGSGQGRYEQYF. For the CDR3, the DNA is TGCAGCGTTGGGGGTAGCGGACAGGGGAGGTACGAGCAGTACTTC.

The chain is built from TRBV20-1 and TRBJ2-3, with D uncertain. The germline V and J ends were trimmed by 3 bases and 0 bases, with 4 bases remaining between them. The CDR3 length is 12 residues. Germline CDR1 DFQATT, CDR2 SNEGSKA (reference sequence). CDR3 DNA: TGCAGTGCTAGCCGAAGCACAGATACGCAGTATTTT. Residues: CSASRSTDTQYF.

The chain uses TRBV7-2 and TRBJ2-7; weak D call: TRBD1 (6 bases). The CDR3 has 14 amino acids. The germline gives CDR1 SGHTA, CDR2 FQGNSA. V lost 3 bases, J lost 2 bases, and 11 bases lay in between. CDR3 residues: CASSFQGSTYEQYF. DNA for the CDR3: TGTGCCAGCAGCTTTCAGGGGAGTACCTACGAGCAGTACTTC.

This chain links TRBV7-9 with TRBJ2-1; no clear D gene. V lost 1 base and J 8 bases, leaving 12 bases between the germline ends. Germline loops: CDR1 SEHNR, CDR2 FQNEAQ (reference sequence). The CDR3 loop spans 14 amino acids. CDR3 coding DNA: TGTGCCAGCAGCTTAGAGGAGATCCGAGATGAGCAGTTCTTC. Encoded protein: CASSLEEIRDEQFF.

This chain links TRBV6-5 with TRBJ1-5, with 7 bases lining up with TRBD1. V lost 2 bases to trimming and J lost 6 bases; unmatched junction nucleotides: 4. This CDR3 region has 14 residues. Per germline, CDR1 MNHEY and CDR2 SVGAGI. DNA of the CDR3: TGTGCCAGCAGTTACAGGGGGCGCGGTCAGCCCCAGCATTTT. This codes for CASSYRGRGQPQHF.

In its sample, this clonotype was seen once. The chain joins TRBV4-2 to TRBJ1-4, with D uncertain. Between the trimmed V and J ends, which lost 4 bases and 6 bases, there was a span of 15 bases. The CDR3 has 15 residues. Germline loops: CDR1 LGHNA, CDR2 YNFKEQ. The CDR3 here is CASSPRGAVDEKLFF. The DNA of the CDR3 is TGTGCCAGCAGCCCCCGAGGAGCGGTCGATGAAAAACTGTTTTTT.

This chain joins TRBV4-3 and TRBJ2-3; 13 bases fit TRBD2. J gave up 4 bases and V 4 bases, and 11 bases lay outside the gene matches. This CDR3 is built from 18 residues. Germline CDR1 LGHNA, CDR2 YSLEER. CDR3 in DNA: TGCGCCAGCAGCCCGCAACCGGGACTAGCGGGAAGGGCAGATACGCAGTATTTT. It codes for CASSPQPGLAGRADTQYF.

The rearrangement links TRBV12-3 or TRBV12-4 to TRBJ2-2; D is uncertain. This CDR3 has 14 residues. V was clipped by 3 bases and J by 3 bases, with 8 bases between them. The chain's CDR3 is CASSFSEYTGELFF. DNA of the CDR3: TGTGCCAGCAGTTTTTCAGAGTACACCGGGGAGCTGTTTTTT.

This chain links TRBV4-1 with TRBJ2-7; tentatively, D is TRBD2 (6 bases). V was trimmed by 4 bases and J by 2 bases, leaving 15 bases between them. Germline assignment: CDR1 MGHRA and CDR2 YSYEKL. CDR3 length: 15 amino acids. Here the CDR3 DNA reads TGCGCCAGCAGCCCCATTCTCCGGGAGACCTACGAGCAGTACTTC. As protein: CASSPILRETYEQYF.

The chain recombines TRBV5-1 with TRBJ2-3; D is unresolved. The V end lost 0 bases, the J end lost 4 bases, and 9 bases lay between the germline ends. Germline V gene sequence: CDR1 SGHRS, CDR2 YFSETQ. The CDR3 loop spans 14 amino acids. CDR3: CASSLEGFADTQYF. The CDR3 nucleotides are TGCGCCAGCAGCTTGGAGGGATTTGCAGATACGCAGTATTTT. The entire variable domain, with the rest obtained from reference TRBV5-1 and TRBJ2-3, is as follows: KAGVTQTPRYLIKTRGQQVTLSCSPISGHRSVSWYQQTPGQGLQFLFEYFSETQRNKGNFPGRFSGRQFSNSRSEMNVSTLELGDSALYLCASSLEGFADTQYFGPGTRLTVL.

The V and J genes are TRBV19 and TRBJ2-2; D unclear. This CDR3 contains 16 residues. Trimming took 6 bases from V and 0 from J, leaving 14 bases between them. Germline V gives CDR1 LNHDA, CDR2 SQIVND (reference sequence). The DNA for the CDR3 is TGTGCCAGTAGCCCTCAGGCCGTCCCGAACACCGGGGAGCTGTTTTTT. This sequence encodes CASSPQAVPNTGELFF.

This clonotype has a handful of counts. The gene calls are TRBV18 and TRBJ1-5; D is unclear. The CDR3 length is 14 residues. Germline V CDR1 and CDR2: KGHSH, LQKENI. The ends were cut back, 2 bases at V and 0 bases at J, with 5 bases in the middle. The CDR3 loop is CASSPGYSNQPQHF. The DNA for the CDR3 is TGTGCCAGCTCACCAGGATATAGCAATCAGCCCCAGCATTTT.

The CDR3, as DNA: TGTGCCAGCGAGGAAAACTATGGCTACACCTTC. It encodes CASEENYGYTF. The chain has TRBV6-1 and TRBJ1-2; D remains ambiguous. Germline V CDR1 and CDR2: MNHNS, SASEGT. Trimming took off 8 bases at V and 2 bases at J, with 6 bases between the two ends. The CDR3 is 11 residues long.